The 11 T cell receptor beta chains below all came from one sample that was sequenced in a study of T cell repertoires in cytomegalovirus infection. TCRdb redid the calling of the reads with MiXCR, one entry per CDR3 protein. Among approximately 730,000 distinct CDR3 sequences, 30% to 40% were seen once, and the ten largest hold roughly 20%. No antigen has been assigned to these receptors. The sample in question was cultured PBMCs, obtained from culture after CMV antigen stimulation. The origin of the receptors is a human donor in good health (CMV status not recorded). Some clones in this sample may be carry-over from other donors' samples.

The chain joins TRBV5-4 to TRBJ2-1; no clear D gene. CDR1 and CDR2 (germline): SGHNT, YYREEE (reference sequence). V was trimmed by 0 bases and J by 6 bases, leaving 7 bases between them. The CDR3 consists of 13 residues. CDR3 in amino acids: CASSLEPGNEQFF. Here the CDR3 DNA reads TGTGCCAGCAGCTTGGAACCCGGCAATGAGCAGTTCTTC.

This clonotype was found a few times. The V and J genes are TRBV28 and TRBJ2-7; D might be TRBD1 (6 bases). Trimming took off 3 bases at V and 2 bases at J, with 11 bases between the two ends. The CDR3 is 14 residues long. The germline gives CDR1 MDHEN, CDR2 SYDVKM. The chain's CDR3 is CASSFFEGAYEQYF. The CDR3 nucleotides are TGTGCCAGCAGTTTCTTCGAGGGGGCCTACGAGCAGTACTTC.

V gene TRBV20-1 combines with J gene TRBJ1-3, with TRBD1 matching 8 bases. This CDR3 has 14 amino acids. J gave up 3 bases and V 4 bases, and 5 bases lay outside the gene matches. The germline gives CDR1 DFQATT, CDR2 SNEGSKA (reference sequence). The DNA for the CDR3 is TGCAGTGCTACCGACAGGGGAGGTGGAAACACCATATATTTT. Amino acid sequence: CSATDRGGGNTIYF.

The sample holds a few counts of this clonotype. The chain combines TRBV12-3 or TRBV12-4 with TRBJ1-2; D uncertain. Trimming pared 1 base from V and 6 bases from J, leaving 12 bases between. This CDR3 contains 14 residues. This chain's CDR3 is CASSLEGSWHGYTF. In DNA, the CDR3 is TGTGCCAGCAGTTTAGAGGGCAGCTGGCATGGCTACACCTTC.

This chain links TRBV7-8 with TRBJ2-2; D not resolved. CDR3 length: 11 amino acids. V was trimmed by 4 bases and J by 7 bases, leaving 4 bases between them. CDR1 and CDR2 from the germline V gene are SGHVS and FQNEAQ. CDR3 sequence: CASSSDGELFF. CDR3 sequence (DNA): TGTGCCAGCAGCTCCGACGGGGAGCTGTTTTTT.

This chain links TRBV5-4 with TRBJ2-7; the D gene is possibly TRBD2 (6 bases). The CDR3 length is 13 residues. V was cut by 6 bases and J by 7 bases, with 17 bases left in between. CDR1 is SGHNT, CDR2 YYREEE, per germline (reference sequence). The CDR3 sequence: CASTRPGEGEQYF. The CDR3 DNA reads TGTGCCAGCACCCGACCGGGAGAAGGTGAGCAGTACTTC. The whole variable domain, remainder taken from reference TRBV5-4 and TRBJ2-7, is ETGVTQSPTHLIKTRGQQVTLRCSSQSGHNTVSWYQQALGQGPQFIFQYYREEENGRGNFPPRFSGLQFPNYSSELNVNALELDDSALYLCASTRPGEGEQYFGPGTRLTVT.

This clonotype appeared once. This chain uses TRBV29-1 with TRBJ2-1, with TRBD1 matching over 7 bases. The CDR3 covers 13 residues. Germline-derived CDR1 and CDR2 are SQVTM and ANQGSEA. V shed 8 bases, J shed 4 bases, and the junction held 8 bases outside the gene matches. CDR3 nucleotides: TGCAGCCTCCGTTTGGGACAGTACAATGAGCAGTTCTTC. Its protein product is CSLRLGQYNEQFF.

The genes are TRBV7-8 and TRBJ2-3; 8 bases are a match to TRBD2. J lost 6 bases, V lost 8 bases, and 4 bases had no gene match. Germline lookup yields CDR1 SGHVS and CDR2 FQNEAQ. The CDR3 has 12 amino acids. CDR3 amino acids: CASATGGDTQYF. CDR3 coding DNA: TGTGCCAGCGCCACGGGGGGGGATACGCAGTATTTT.

This clonotype was counted a single time. The chain has TRBV20-1 and TRBJ1-1, with 7 positions matching TRBD1. Germline V lookup: CDR1 DFQATT, CDR2 SNEGSKA (reference sequence). With 0 bases clipped from V and 1 base from J, the junction kept 5 bases outside the gene matches. CDR3 length: 15 amino acids. This CDR3 reads CSARDPGQRNTEAFF. The CDR3 DNA reads as TGCAGTGCTAGAGATCCGGGACAGAGGAACACTGAAGCTTTCTTT.

V usage is TRBV2 and J usage is TRBJ1-4, with D uncertain. Germline assignment: CDR1 SNHLY and CDR2 FYNNEI. The length of the CDR3 is 15 residues. Trimming took off 5 bases at V and 4 bases at J, with 14 bases between the two ends. In DNA, the CDR3 is TGTGCCAGCAGTAGATCGAGAGACTTTAATGAAAAACTGTTTTTT. Protein: CASSRSRDFNEKLFF.

The rearrangement uses TRBV2 and TRBJ2-1; 10 bases match TRBD2. Germline trimming cut 2 bases from V and 1 base from J; bases unmatched to any gene: 2. CDR3 length: 16 amino acids. CDR1 SNHLY and CDR2 FYNNEI come from the germline V gene. In nucleotides, the CDR3 is TGTGCCAGCAGTGAATCTAGCGGGGGTTCCTACAATGAGCAGTTCTTC. It translates to CASSESSGGSYNEQFF.